Below are 32 T cell receptor beta chains sequenced from a single sample in a study of blood T cells in healthy people across ages. The second PCR ran roughly 6 to 11 cycles with a sample-barcoded 5' primer and J-beta primers. Via MiXCR, TCRdb re-called the 5' RACE reads, giving one row per CDR3 protein. The sample lists about 640,000 distinct CDR3 sequences, 25% to 35% occurring once. The sequenced sample was blood. The receptors here all came from an elderly woman in good health.

The DNA of the CDR3 is TGTGCCACAGGACTAGCGGGAGGTGATGAGCAGTTCTTC. This codes for CATGLAGGDEQFF. The V call is TRBV6-5, the J call TRBJ2-1; TRBD2 matches at 14 bases. The CDR3 is made up of 13 amino acids. The junction had 4 bases not matched to a gene; V was cut back by 10 bases and J by 8 bases. From germline, CDR1 is MNHEY and CDR2 SVGAGI.

In regard to this clonotype: A much larger clone differs from this one at a single base, so this may be a read error. CDR3 sequence reads: CASSRGTYSHNEQFF. The CDR3 nucleotides read TGTGCCAGCAGCCGTGGGACTTACTCCCACAATGAGCAGTTCTTC. This rearrangement joins TRBV7-8 to TRBJ2-1; tentatively, D is TRBD2 (6 bases). Germline CDR1 and CDR2: SGHVS and FQNEAQ. The CDR3 spans 15 residues.

This clonotype occurred once. A much more abundant neighbour one base away suggests this may be a read error. The CDR3 spells CASSLAYGQSYGQYF. CDR3 sequence (DNA): TGCGCCAGCAGCTTGGCCTATGGACAGTCCTACGGGCAGTACTTC. The chain is built from TRBV5-1 and TRBJ2-5; TRBD1 might be the D (6 bases). Germline loops: CDR1 SGHRS, CDR2 YFSETQ. CDR3 size: 15 residues. Trimming took off 0 bases at V and 11 bases at J, with 20 bases between the two ends.

The chain has TRBV12-5 and TRBJ1-1; 7 nucleotides agree with TRBD1. The CDR3 has 14 residues. V gave up 5 bases and J gave up 0 bases; unmatched junction bases: 3. The germline V gene has CDR1 LGHNT and CDR2 FRNRAP. The DNA of the CDR3 is TGTGCTAGTGGTGTGGGACAGCTGAACACTGAAGCTTTCTTT. It is translated as CASGVGQLNTEAFF.

This clonotype was detected only a few times. The V and J genes are TRBV20-1 and TRBJ1-5; D is possibly TRBD1 (5 bases). Trimming took off 5 bases at V and 6 bases at J, with 14 bases between the two ends. CDR1 and CDR2 from the germline V gene are DFQATT and SNEGSKA (reference sequence). This CDR3 spans 13 amino acids. CDR3 sequence (DNA): TGCAGTGCTGTTAGGCCAGGGTGTCAGCCCCAGCATTTT. The encoded protein is CSAVRPGCQPQHF.

A word on this clonotype: Mismatch with germline at one junction end may stem from a read error. The chain recombines TRBV2 with TRBJ1-5; 7 bases map to TRBD1. Per the germline V gene, CDR1 is SNHLY and CDR2 is FYNNEI. This CDR3 contains 14 residues. The CDR3 DNA reads TGTGCCAACAGTGACGGGGACAGAGATCAGCCCCAGCATTTT. It specifies CANSDGDRDQPQHF.

J is TRBJ2-4 and V is TRBV27; 14 positions agree with TRBD2. V trimming: 6 bases; J trimming: 0 bases; junction bases outside the gene matches: 10. The germline CDR1 and CDR2 sequences are MNHEY and SMNVEV (reference sequence). The CDR3 length is 19 residues. The CDR3 loop reads CASRGPTSGGEGAKNIQYF. CDR3 DNA sequence: TGTGCCAGCAGAGGACCGACTAGCGGGGGGGAGGGAGCCAAAAACATTCAGTACTTC.

This clonotype came up many times. This chain links TRBV12-3 or TRBV12-4 with TRBJ2-1; D gene ambiguous. The ends were cut back, 4 bases at V and 9 bases at J, with 10 bases in the middle. This CDR3 has 12 residues. The CDR3 sequence is CASSSRNAEQFF. The DNA of the CDR3 is TGTGCCAGCAGTTCGCGGAATGCTGAGCAGTTCTTC.

This clonotype was detected many times. V is TRBV7-9 and J is TRBJ1-2, with a possible D match to TRBD1 (5 bases). Germline lookup yields CDR1 SEHNR and CDR2 FQNEAQ (reference sequence). The length of the CDR3 is 13 residues. With 4 bases removed from V and 4 bases from J, the gap between germline ends came to 10 bases. In DNA, the CDR3 is TGTGCCAGCAGCTCGGACATGACCTATGGCTACACCTTC. Its translation is CASSSDMTYGYTF.

This clonotype was detected many times. The V and J genes are TRBV27 and TRBJ2-1; tentatively, D is TRBD1 (6 bases). This CDR3 contains 14 residues. CDR1 and CDR2 (germline): MNHEY, SMNVEV (reference sequence). V was trimmed by 5 bases and J by 2 bases, leaving 10 bases between them. Here the CDR3 reads CASSPYRAYNEQFF. The DNA of the CDR3 is TGTGCCAGCAGTCCTTACAGGGCCTACAATGAGCAGTTCTTC.

As for this clonotype: A single base separates this from a much larger clone, so it may be a read error. The chain combines TRBV15 with TRBJ1-2; D is uncertain. CDR3 size: 13 residues. CDR1 and CDR2 from the germline V gene are LNHNV and YYDKDF (reference sequence). Trimming shortened V by 1 base and J by 4 bases, and 7 bases separated the two germline ends. The CDR3 is CATSRGISYGYTF. CDR3 coding DNA: TGTGCCACCAGCAGAGGCATTTCCTATGGCTACACCTTC.

There are a few counts of this clonotype. The chain has TRBV30 and TRBJ1-1; no reliable D call. CDR1 is GTSNPN, CDR2 SVGIG, per germline (reference sequence). The CDR3 consists of 15 residues. Trimming shortened V by 0 bases and J by 0 bases, and 11 bases separated the two germline ends. CDR3 in amino acids: CAWSVRGSMNTEAFF. The CDR3 DNA sequence: TGTGCCTGGAGTGTACGAGGGTCGATGAACACTGAAGCTTTCTTT.

In DNA form, the CDR3 reads TGTGCCTGGGGACAGGGAAAAACTGAAGCTTTCTTT. Its protein is CAWGQGKTEAFF. The rearrangement joins TRBV30 to TRBJ1-1; 8 positions match TRBD1. Germline V gives CDR1 GTSNPN, CDR2 SVGIG (reference sequence). This CDR3 has 12 amino acids. V lost 5 bases to trimming and J lost 5 bases; unmatched junction nucleotides: 4.

As concerns this clonotype: It may be a read error: a sequence one base away is much more abundant. The V and J genes are TRBV3-1 and TRBJ2-5; D perhaps matches TRBD2 (5 bases). With the DNA end fitting TRBJ2-1 better, the J assignment may be wrong. Germline V CDR1 and CDR2: LGHDT, YNNKEL (reference sequence). There are 14 residues in the CDR3. The CDR3 coding sequence is TGTGCCAGCAGCCAGAACGGGGTCCAAGAGACCCAGTTCTTC. Residues: CASSQNGVQETQFF.

To note about this clonotype: With a much larger clone just one base away, this may be a read error. The chain employs TRBV27 and TRBJ2-7; D not certain. The V gene's germline CDR1 is MNHEY and CDR2 SMNVEV (reference sequence). CDR3 length equals 14 residues. DNA of the CDR3: TGTGCCAACAGTTTATTAGCCAGGACCTACGAGCAGTACTTC. As protein: CANSLLARTYEQYF.

The genes are TRBV7-9 and TRBJ2-1; D is ambiguous. Trimming pared 0 bases from V and 4 bases from J, leaving 7 bases between. Germline CDR1 is SEHNR and CDR2 is FQNEAQ (reference sequence). The CDR3 totals 14 residues. The CDR3 DNA sequence: TGTGCCAGCAGCTTAGCTACACTGTACAATGAGCAGTTCTTC. Protein sequence: CASSLATLYNEQFF.

The V and J genes are TRBV30 and TRBJ1-4; 11 positions match TRBD1. Trimming removed 2 bases from V and 8 bases from J; junction bases left unmatched: 4. The CDR3 runs to 14 residues. CDR1 and CDR2 (germline): GTSNPN, SVGIG (reference sequence). This CDR3 reads CAWSLGTGGEKLFF. The CDR3 DNA follows: TGTGCCTGGAGTCTGGGGACAGGGGGGGAAAAACTGTTTTTT.

Ten or more counts support this clonotype. The chain employs TRBV25-1 and TRBJ2-5, with TRBD2 matching 13 bases. With 3 bases clipped from V and 5 bases from J, the junction kept 9 bases outside the gene matches. Germline V CDR1 and CDR2: MGHDK, SYGVNS. The CDR3 is made up of 17 amino acids. The chain's CDR3 is CASSDPTGLAGRETQYF. CDR3 DNA: TGTGCCAGCAGTGATCCAACGGGACTAGCGGGGAGGGAGACCCAGTACTTC. Based on the CDR3 plus reference TRBV25-1 and TRBJ2-5, the full variable domain is EADIYQTPRYLVIGTGKKITLECSQTMGHDKMYWYQQDPGMELHLIHYSYGVNSTEKGDLSSESTVSRIRTEHFPLTLESARPSHTSQYLCASSDPTGLAGRETQYFGPGTRLLVL.

The chain has TRBV6-1 and TRBJ2-7; perhaps D is TRBD1 or TRBD2 (5 bases each). This CDR3 has 14 residues. Deletions cut 1 base from V and 7 bases from J, with 14 bases between. Per the germline V gene, CDR1 is MNHNS and CDR2 is SASEGT. CDR3 coding DNA: TGTGCCAGCAGTGAAGTGGGGGACGATGGGGAGCAGTACTTC. Translation gives CASSEVGDDGEQYF.

Ten or more counts support this clonotype. V gene TRBV12-3 or TRBV12-4 combines with J gene TRBJ2-1, with D perhaps matching TRBD2 (5 bases). This CDR3 spans 13 amino acids. V lost 5 bases, J lost 7 bases, and 12 bases lay in between. In nucleotides, the CDR3 is TGTGCCAGCAGTCCTAGGACTCCAAATGAGCAGTTCTTC. Translation: CASSPRTPNEQFF.

This clonotype was counted a few times. Given a much more abundant clone one base away, this may be a read error. The V gene is TRBV5-1, the J gene TRBJ2-1; 7 positions match TRBD1. V was clipped by 0 bases and J by 9 bases; unmatched bases: 6. There are 14 residues in the CDR3. Germline V gene lookup returns CDR1 SGHRS and CDR2 YFSETQ. The CDR3 is CASSLEQPGGEQFF. The CDR3 coding sequence is TGCGCCAGCAGCTTGGAGCAGCCAGGGGGTGAGCAGTTCTTC. The entire variable domain, with the rest obtained from reference TRBV5-1 and TRBJ2-1, is as follows: KAGVTQTPRYLIKTRGQQVTLSCSPISGHRSVSWYQQTPGQGLQFLFEYFSETQRNKGNFPGRFSGRQFSNSRSEMNVSTLELGDSALYLCASSLEQPGGEQFFGPGTRLTVL.

This chain connects TRBV20-1 to TRBJ2-1; 9 bases fit TRBD2. TRBJ2-7 explains the end of the DNA better; the J call may be wrong. CDR1 is DFQATT and CDR2 is SNEGSKA in the germline V gene (reference sequence). The length of the CDR3 is 15 residues. The CDR3 loop reads CSARAPAGGNNEQYF. The DNA of the CDR3 is TGCAGTGCTAGAGCCCCAGCGGGGGGCAACAATGAGCAGTACTTC.

This clonotype was recorded many times. The CDR3 sequence: CASRPDWSSYNEQFF. The CDR3 nucleotides read TGTGCCAGCAGGCCGGACTGGAGCTCCTACAATGAGCAGTTCTTC. The V gene is TRBV6-5, the J gene TRBJ2-1; possibly TRBD2 for D (5 bases). Germline V gene lookup returns CDR1 MNHEY and CDR2 SVGAGI. The V and J ends lost 6 bases and 0 bases respectively, with 12 bases between them. The CDR3 spans 15 residues.

The table lists this clonotype with a few counts. A much bigger clone sits one base away, suggesting this may be a read error. J is TRBJ2-3 and V is TRBV12-3 or TRBV12-4; 10 nucleotides agree with TRBD2. The CDR3 contains 15 residues. CDR3 loop: CASSHPSGSTDAQYF. The CDR3 region has the DNA TGTGCCAGCAGCCACCCTAGCGGGAGCACAGATGCGCAGTATTTT.

This clonotype was recorded at least ten times. This sequence joins TRBV20-1 and TRBJ1-2; TRBD1 aligns across 9 bases. Germline CDR1 reads DFQATT; CDR2 reads SNEGSKA (reference sequence). The CDR3 sequence is 14 residues long. After removal of 6 bases from V and 4 bases from J, the junction contained 9 bases not matched to a gene. This CDR3 reads CSAPRDRELYGYTF. The DNA for the CDR3 is TGCAGTGCCCCCAGGGACAGGGAACTCTATGGCTACACCTTC.

This clonotype has at least ten counts. The chain couples TRBV28 to TRBJ2-7; TRBD1 matches at 10 bases. After removal of 4 bases from V and 5 bases from J, the junction contained 8 bases not matched to a gene. CDR3 length: 15 amino acids. The germline CDR1 and CDR2 sequences are MDHEN and SYDVKM. CDR3 residues: CASSSAGTGVHEQYF. The CDR3 nucleotides read TGTGCCAGCAGTTCAGCCGGGACAGGGGTCCACGAGCAGTACTTC.

Points on this clonotype: This may be a read error, as it is one base from a much larger clone. The chain carries TRBV7-2 and TRBJ2-7, with 10 bases that match TRBD2. CDR3 length: 19 amino acids. The V gene's germline CDR1 is SGHTA and CDR2 FQGNSA. The V and J ends lost 2 bases and 1 base, in that order; junction bases with no gene match: 14. CDR3 nucleotide sequence: TGTACCAGCAGCTTAAGTGCTAGCGGGGGAGCGTCCCCATCCTACGAGCAGTACTTC. Translated, it gives CTSSLSASGGASPSYEQYF.

The chain couples TRBV4-1 to TRBJ2-1, with TRBD2 matching over 14 bases. Losses at the gene ends were 4 bases for V and 4 bases for J; bases not matched to a gene: 9. CDR1 is MGHRA and CDR2 is YSYEKL in the germline V gene. This CDR3 has 18 amino acids. CDR3: CASSLTSGGGHRYNEQFF. The DNA of the CDR3 is TGCGCCAGCAGCCTGACTAGCGGGGGGGGCCACCGTTACAATGAGCAGTTCTTC.

The chain joins TRBV4-3 to TRBJ2-1; D gene uncertain. The CDR3 is 16 residues long. The germline V gene encodes CDR1 LGHNA and CDR2 YSLEER. V lost 1 base, J lost 0 bases, and 10 bases lay in between. The CDR3 coding sequence is TGCGCCAGCAGCCAAGGTCTATCTAGCTCCTACAATGAGCAGTTCTTC. This translates into CASSQGLSSSYNEQFF.

Comments on this clonotype: Germline and junction disagree at one end, which may indicate a read error. The genes are TRBV11-2 and TRBJ2-7; 9 bases are shared with TRBD2. The CDR3 loop spans 15 amino acids. Germline CDR1 is SGHAT and CDR2 is FQNNGV. CDR3 protein: CASSLGSGSGGEQYF. The CDR3 DNA reads TGTGCCAGCAGTTTAGGTAGCGGGAGCGGAGGTGAGCAGTACTTC.

This clonotype has a count of ten or more. The V gene is TRBV5-1, the J gene TRBJ2-3, with TRBD2 identical over 10 bases. The CDR3 loop spans 13 amino acids. Germline CDR1 and CDR2: SGHRS and YFSETQ. After removal of 3 bases from V and 7 bases from J, the junction contained 2 bases not matched to a gene. CDR3 nucleotides: TGCGCCAGCAGCTCGGGACTAGCGAATACGCAGTATTTT. It translates to CASSSGLANTQYF. The full variable domain, its missing parts supplied by reference TRBV5-1 and TRBJ2-3, is KAGVTQTPRYLIKTRGQQVTLSCSPISGHRSVSWYQQTPGQGLQFLFEYFSETQRNKGNFPGRFSGRQFSNSRSEMNVSTLELGDSALYLCASSSGLANTQYFGPGTRLTVL.

The sample holds one count of this clonotype. J is TRBJ2-7 and V is TRBV20-1, with 8 bases lining up with TRBD2. Losses at the gene ends were 0 bases for V and 0 bases for J; bases not matched to a gene: 13. The CDR3 is 18 amino acids. Germline CDR1 DFQATT, CDR2 SNEGSKA (reference sequence). The CDR3 DNA reads TGCAGTGCTAGAGACCTTTTGGGGTTGGGACTAGTCTCCTACGAGCAGTACTTC. As protein: CSARDLLGLGLVSYEQYF.